A single sample gave rise to the 10 T cell receptor beta chains below, sequenced in a study of shared clonotypes between healthy human individuals. TCRdb's table, derived via immunoSEQ multiplex PCR, lists solely in-frame clones and lacks some. The repertoire holds roughly 1 million clones, with about 84% as singletons. The sequenced sample was memory CD4+ T cells from PBMCs. The subset here: CD45RA-negative fraction. These receptors were taken from a man younger than 30 in good health. Some clones in this sample may be carry-over from other donors' samples.

This rearrangement joins TRBV1 to TRBJ1-2. TRBV1 is a pseudogene locus. The CDR3 has 13 residues. In DNA form, the CDR3 reads TGCACCAGCACCACGGGGGGCGGCTATGGCTACACCTTC. Translated, it gives CTSTTGGGYGYTF.

For this clone: Within the sample, other DNA sequences also encode this same CDR3. The chain links TRBV28 to TRBJ1-1; D ambiguous. There are 14 residues in the CDR3. Germline values: CDR1 MDHEN, CDR2 SYDVKM. V dropped 1 base and J dropped 0 bases, with 6 bases sitting between them. The CDR3 sequence is CASSLLTVNTEAFF. The CDR3 bases are TGTGCCAGCAGTTTATTGACGGTGAACACTGAAGCTTTCTTT. The full variable domain, rest sourced from reference TRBV28 and TRBJ1-1, is DVKVTQSSRYLVKRTGEKVFLECVQDMDHENMFWYRQDPGLGLRLIYFSYDVKMKEKGDIPEGYSVSREKKERFSLILESASTNQTSMYLCASSLLTVNTEAFFGQGTRLTVV.

The chain links TRBV28 to TRBJ1-4; D may be TRBD1 (6 bases). Germline CDR1 is MDHEN and CDR2 is SYDVKM. The CDR3 contains 13 residues. Trimming took 6 bases from V and 6 from J, leaving 11 bases between them. CDR3 protein: CASSQAGDEKLFF. CDR3 in DNA: TGTGCCAGCAGCCAGGCAGGGGATGAAAAACTGTTTTTT.

CDR3 sequence reads: CASRETGLREKLFF. CDR3 DNA sequence: TGTGCCAGCAGGGAGACAGGCCTGAGGGAAAAACTGTTTTTT. This sequence joins TRBV6-1 and TRBJ1-4, with D possibly TRBD1 on 6 matching bases. The CDR3 spans 14 residues. Between the trimmed V and J ends, which lost 6 bases and 8 bases, there was a span of 16 bases. CDR1 and CDR2 (germline): MNHNS, SASEGT.

This clone was seen only a few times. This same CDR3 is encoded by further DNA sequences in the sample. DNA for the CDR3: TGCAGCGTTGGGAGACAAGGTGAAAAACTGTTTTTT. Protein sequence: CSVGRQGEKLFF. V is TRBV29-1 and J is TRBJ1-4; D not resolved. The CDR3 contains 12 residues. V lost 4 bases to trimming and J lost 7 bases, with 10 bases between them. Germline CDR1 SQVTM, CDR2 ANQGSEA.

This rearrangement joins TRBV27 to TRBJ2-7; D not certain. CDR1 is MNHEY and CDR2 is SMNVEV in the germline V gene (reference sequence). The V gene lost 9 bases and the J gene lost 2 bases, with 14 bases spanning the gap. The length of the CDR3 is 13 residues. DNA of the CDR3: TGTGCCAGTTCGAGTTTGCCGCCCTACGAGCAGTACTTC. Its protein is CASSSLPPYEQYF.

The chain joins TRBV2 to TRBJ2-5, with D maybe TRBD2 (7 bases). V shed 6 bases and J shed 1 base, with 12 bases lying between them. The CDR3 is 14 amino acids. Germline V gene data show CDR1 as SNHLY and CDR2 as FYNNEI. CDR3 DNA sequence: TGTGCCAGCAGCGGCGGGGGCTCCCAAGAGACCCAGTACTTC. This sequence encodes CASSGGGSQETQYF.

The V call is TRBV5-3, the J call TRBJ2-2; D unresolved. TRBV5-3 falls under the ORF class, with uncertain function. The CDR3 has 17 residues. V gave up 0 bases and J gave up 0 bases, with 12 bases separating them. The CDR3 nucleotides are TGTGCCAGAAGCTTGGCATATTCCGACACGAACACCGGGGAGCTGTTTTTT. This encodes CARSLAYSDTNTGELFF.

The rearrangement links TRBV9 to TRBJ2-3, with 16 bases lining up with TRBD2. CDR1 and CDR2 (germline): SGDLS, YYNGEE. The CDR3 length is 16 residues. V gave up 4 bases and J gave up 6 bases; unmatched junction bases: 5. CDR3 DNA sequence: TGTGCCAGCAGCCCCCGGGGACTAGCGGGAGGGGATACGCAGTATTTT. Translated: CASSPRGLAGGDTQYF.

The genes are TRBV19 and TRBJ1-1; D is possibly TRBD1 (6 bases). This CDR3 is 15 amino acids long. Trimming took off 1 base at V and 0 bases at J, with 9 bases between the two ends. Germline CDR1 reads LNHDA; CDR2 reads SQIVND (reference sequence). The CDR3: CASSIAGAMNTEAFF. The CDR3 DNA is TGTGCCAGTAGTATAGCAGGGGCGATGAACACTGAAGCTTTCTTT.